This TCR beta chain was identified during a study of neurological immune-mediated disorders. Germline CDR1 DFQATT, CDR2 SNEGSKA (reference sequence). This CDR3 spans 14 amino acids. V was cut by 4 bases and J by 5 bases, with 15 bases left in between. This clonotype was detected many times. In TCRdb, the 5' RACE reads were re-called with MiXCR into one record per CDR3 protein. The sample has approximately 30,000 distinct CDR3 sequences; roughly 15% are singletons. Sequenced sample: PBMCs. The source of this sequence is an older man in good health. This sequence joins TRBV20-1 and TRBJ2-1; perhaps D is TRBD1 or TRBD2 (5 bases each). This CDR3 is CSAIIQGDDNEQFF. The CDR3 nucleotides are TGCAGTGCTATAATCCAAGGGGACGACAATGAGCAGTTCTTC.